Listed here are 29 T cell receptor beta chains from one sample, sequenced in a study of blood T cell repertoires in COVID-19. Sequenced by immunoSEQ multiplex PCR; TCRdb stores in-frame clones only, minus some. The table records under 200,000 clones, over 75% of them present only once. The sample taken for sequencing was peripheral blood. These receptors were collected from a man between 45 and 60 years old with acute or convalescent COVID-19.

V and J are TRBV3-1 (or the pseudogene TRBV3-2) and TRBJ2-5; 10 positions agree with TRBD2. Trimming cost V 2 bases and J 5 bases; bases outside gene matches: 2. The CDR3 extends over 14 amino acids. In germline, CDR1 is LGHDT, CDR2 YNNKEL (reference sequence). The CDR3 bases are TGTGCCAGCAGCCAAACTAGCGGGATTGAGACCCAGTACTTC. It specifies CASSQTSGIETQYF.

V usage is TRBV9 and J usage is TRBJ1-2; 9 positions agree with TRBD1. CDR1 SGDLS and CDR2 YYNGEE come from the germline V gene. The CDR3 consists of 14 residues. J was trimmed by 7 bases and V by 4 bases; bases with no gene match: 8. In DNA form, the CDR3 reads TGTGCCAGCAGCCCCCGGACAGGGGCCCCTGGCTACACCTTC. This codes for CASSPRTGAPGYTF.

The CDR3 is CASSYDTDRAFF. The CDR3 DNA sequence: TGTGCCAGCAGTTATGATACGGACAGGGCTTTCTTT. This rearrangement joins TRBV12-3 or TRBV12-4 to TRBJ1-1, with 7 bases matching TRBD1. The CDR3 is made up of 12 amino acids. The V gene end was trimmed by 4 bases and the J gene end by 11 bases; junction bases not matched to a gene: 7.

J is TRBJ1-6 and V is TRBV15; no clear D. This CDR3 has 15 amino acids. Germline V gene lookup returns CDR1 LNHNV and CDR2 YYDKDF (reference sequence). V was clipped by 0 bases and J by 7 bases, with 10 bases between them. In DNA, the CDR3 is TGTGCCACCAGCAGAGATTTGAGGGAAAATTCACCCCTCCACTTT. This encodes CATSRDLRENSPLHF.

V is TRBV6-5 and J is TRBJ1-5; TRBD1 might be the D (5 bases). Germline assignment: CDR1 MNHEY and CDR2 SVGAGI. The CDR3 totals 15 residues. Deletions cut 6 bases from V and 0 bases from J, with 12 bases between. The CDR3 coding sequence is TGTGCCAGCAGATGGACACTGGATAGCAATCAGCCCCAGCATTTT. Translation: CASRWTLDSNQPQHF.

The rearrangement links TRBV6-2 or TRBV6-3 to TRBJ1-1; D gene ambiguous. The germline V gene encodes CDR1 MNHEY and CDR2 SVGEGT. This CDR3 region has 15 residues. Between the trimmed V and J ends, which lost 0 bases and 4 bases, there was a span of 12 bases. CDR3 DNA sequence: TGTGCCAGCAGTTACTCGACGGGTTTCGGCACTGAAGCTTTCTTT. Protein product: CASSYSTGFGTEAFF.

This clone was seen a single time. The V and J genes are TRBV29-1 and TRBJ2-2, with D perhaps TRBD2 (6 bases). The CDR3 loop spans 14 amino acids. Trimming pared 3 bases from V and 7 bases from J, leaving 15 bases between. Germline CDR1 and CDR2: SQVTM and ANQGSEA. CDR3 in DNA: TGCAGCGTTGAGAGAAAATACGGGAGCGGGGAGCTGTTTTTT. Its translation is CSVERKYGSGELFF.

The chain recombines TRBV15 with TRBJ2-7, with 10 bases matching TRBD2. With V trimmed by 0 bases and J by 3 bases, 2 bases remained unmatched. CDR3 size: 15 residues. CDR1 is LNHNV and CDR2 is YYDKDF in the germline V gene (reference sequence). In nucleotides, the CDR3 is TGTGCCACCAGCAGAGATGCTAGCGGGAGCTACGAGCAGTACTTC. Amino acid sequence: CATSRDASGSYEQYF.

The chain recombines TRBV28 with TRBJ1-6, with D perhaps matching TRBD1 (5 bases). The CDR3 covers 14 residues. The germline CDR1 and CDR2 sequences are MDHEN and SYDVKM. V dropped 6 bases and J dropped 5 bases, with 11 bases sitting between them. CDR3 loop: CASRPGGDNSPLHF. In nucleotides, the CDR3 is TGTGCCAGCAGGCCCGGGGGGGATAATTCACCCCTCCACTTT.

The chain couples TRBV6-5 to TRBJ1-2; no clear D. The CDR3 loop spans 13 amino acids. Between the trimmed V and J ends, which lost 1 base and 10 bases, there was a span of 13 bases. Germline lookup yields CDR1 MNHEY and CDR2 SVGAGI. CDR3 in amino acids: CASSYFLLNDYTF. The CDR3 nucleotides read TGTGCCAGCAGTTACTTTTTACTGAATGACTACACCTTC.

The chain couples TRBV7-9 to TRBJ1-4; perhaps TRBD1 as D (6 bases). The ends were cut back, 2 bases at V and 2 bases at J, with 18 bases in the middle. The germline V gene encodes CDR1 SEHNR and CDR2 FQNEAQ (reference sequence). This CDR3 region has 18 residues. CDR3 residues: CASSLQLGQIATNEKLFF. The CDR3 nucleotides read TGTGCCAGCAGCTTACAGCTTGGACAGATAGCTACTAATGAAAAACTGTTTTTT.

CDR3 sequence: CASSQGQGTYNEQFF. The DNA of the CDR3 is TGCGCCAGCAGCCAGGGACAGGGCACCTACAATGAGCAGTTCTTC. The chain combines TRBV4-1 with TRBJ2-1; 9 bases are shared with TRBD1. This CDR3 contains 15 residues. V was pared by 3 bases and J by 2 bases, with 2 bases of the junction left unmatched. In germline, CDR1 is MGHRA, CDR2 YSYEKL.

The chain combines TRBV7-2 with TRBJ2-1, with 8 bases that match TRBD2. With 2 bases clipped from V and 8 bases from J, the junction kept 11 bases outside the gene matches. This CDR3 is 16 amino acids long. CDR1 and CDR2 from the germline V gene are SGHTA and FQGNSA. CDR3 region: CASSLSSGSGFYEQFF. The CDR3 DNA sequence: TGTGCCAGCAGCTTATCGAGCGGGAGTGGTTTCTATGAGCAGTTCTTC.

The chain recombines TRBV10-3 with TRBJ2-5; TRBD1 might be the D (5 bases). The V end was cut by 0 bases, the J end by 7 bases, with 24 bases between. The CDR3 covers 18 residues. In germline, CDR1 is ENHRY, CDR2 SYGVKD. The CDR3 DNA reads TGTGCCATCAGTGAGTCACCGAGGACAATCGAGCCCACCGGGACCCAGTACTTC. Translated: CAISESPRTIEPTGTQYF.

This rearrangement joins TRBV16 to TRBJ1-2; TRBD1 aligns across 7 bases. Germline lookup yields CDR1 KGHSY and CDR2 FQNENV. The CDR3 is 14 amino acids. J gave up 2 bases and V 4 bases, and 4 bases lay outside the gene matches. CDR3 sequence: CASSLQGTNYGYTF. The CDR3 DNA reads as TGTGCCAGCAGCCTACAGGGGACCAACTATGGCTACACCTTC.

The V gene is TRBV6-5, the J gene TRBJ2-1, with 9 positions matching TRBD1. V lost 7 bases and J lost 12; bases outside the gene matches: 16. The CDR3 has 15 residues. The germline gives CDR1 MNHEY, CDR2 SVGAGI. The DNA for the CDR3 is TGTGCCAGCAAGAAAGGACAGGGGAAGGATGGCCTGCAGTTCTTC. Its protein is CASKKGQGKDGLQFF.

The CDR3 is CATSDYRDIRSGQPQHF. The CDR3 DNA reads as TGTGCCACCAGTGACTACCGGGACATACGGTCAGGACAGCCCCAGCATTTT. This chain joins TRBV24-1 and TRBJ1-5, with D possibly being TRBD1 (6 bases). The V end lost 4 bases, the J end lost 7 bases, and 22 bases lay between the germline ends. In germline, CDR1 is KGHDR, CDR2 SFDVKD. This CDR3 has 17 amino acids.

The chain couples TRBV29-1 to TRBJ2-3; 7 bases agree with TRBD2. With V trimmed by 0 bases and J by 5 bases, 17 bases remained unmatched. The CDR3 runs 18 residues. In germline, CDR1 is SQVTM, CDR2 ANQGSEA. This CDR3 is CSVEDPIDGREYVDTQYF. The CDR3 coding sequence is TGCAGCGTTGAAGATCCGATTGATGGGAGGGAGTACGTAGATACGCAGTATTTT.

This CDR3 is CASSQSVEVGAFF. CDR3 in DNA: TGTGCCAGCAGCCAATCGGTGGAGGTGGGAGCTTTCTTT. The rearrangement uses TRBV3-1 (or the pseudogene TRBV3-2) and TRBJ1-1; D is uncertain. Germline loops: CDR1 LGHDT, CDR2 YNNKEL (reference sequence). The CDR3 sequence is 13 residues long. The V gene lost 2 bases and the J gene lost 10 bases, with 14 bases spanning the gap.

V usage is TRBV5-1 and J usage is TRBJ2-6, with D possibly matching TRBD2 (6 bases). This CDR3 is built from 18 residues. Trimming took 4 bases from V and 0 from J, leaving 17 bases between them. Per germline, CDR1 SGHRS and CDR2 YFSETQ. CDR3 loop: CASSNGAGLPSGANVLTF. DNA of the CDR3: TGCGCCAGCAGCAATGGAGCGGGTCTACCCTCTGGGGCCAACGTCCTGACTTTC.

The J gene is TRBJ1-6, the V gene TRBV4-1, with TRBD1 matching over 9 bases. V lost 3 bases and J lost 7; bases outside the gene matches: 19. Germline CDR1 is MGHRA and CDR2 is YSYEKL. This CDR3 comprises 20 residues. CDR3 coding DNA: TGCGCCAGCAGCCACTATCACCCGGGACAGGGTTTATCAGAGAATTCACCCCTCCACTTT. It is translated as CASSHYHPGQGLSENSPLHF.

This rearrangement joins TRBV11-1 to TRBJ2-4; 7 bases fit TRBD2. CDR3 length equals 16 residues. Per the germline V gene, CDR1 is SGHAT and CDR2 is FQDESV (reference sequence). V was pared by 5 bases and J by 6 bases, with 13 bases of the junction left unmatched. The CDR3 here is CASSPQLPGGINIQYF. In DNA form, the CDR3 reads TGTGCCAGCAGCCCACAGCTCCCCGGGGGGATAAACATTCAGTACTTC.

The rearrangement joins TRBV30 to TRBJ1-4, with D possibly TRBD1 on 5 matching bases. Germline CDR1 is GTSNPN and CDR2 is SVGIG (reference sequence). V lost 6 bases to trimming and J lost 4 bases, with 12 bases between them. This CDR3 is 13 amino acids long. The chain's CDR3 is CACPTAGNEKLFF. CDR3 nucleotide sequence: TGTGCCTGTCCGACAGCGGGTAATGAAAAACTGTTTTTT.

The chain couples TRBV3-1 (or the pseudogene TRBV3-2) to TRBJ2-3; TRBD2 agrees at 7 bases. The V gene end was trimmed by 1 base and the J gene end by 4 bases; junction bases not matched to a gene: 5. The CDR3 is made up of 15 amino acids. In germline, CDR1 is LGHDT, CDR2 YNNKEL (reference sequence). CDR3 DNA: TGTGCCAGCAGCCAAGGATTTCGGGAGGCAGATACGCAGTATTTT. Protein product: CASSQGFREADTQYF.

The chain uses TRBV30 and TRBJ1-1; D is ambiguous. Germline assignment: CDR1 GTSNPN and CDR2 SVGIG (reference sequence). Deletions cut 0 bases from V and 1 base from J, with 12 bases between. The CDR3 is 15 residues long. For the CDR3, the DNA is TGTGCCTGGAGTGTACTCGGCGGTCGGAACACTGAAGCTTTCTTT. Translated, it gives CAWSVLGGRNTEAFF.

The genes are TRBV7-2 and TRBJ1-1; tentative D call: TRBD1 (6 bases). CDR3 length: 15 amino acids. Germline lookup yields CDR1 SGHTA and CDR2 FQGNSA. V dropped 1 base and J dropped 2 bases, with 11 bases sitting between them. The CDR3 DNA follows: TGTGCCAGCAGCTTAGAGGGACACTTAAACACTGAAGCTTTCTTT. Its translation is CASSLEGHLNTEAFF. The variable domain in full, completed from reference TRBV7-2 and TRBJ1-1, reads GAGVSQSPSNKVTEKGKDVELRCDPISGHTALYWYRQSLGQGLEFLIYFQGNSAPDKSGLPSDRFSAERTGGSVSTLTIQRTQQEDSAVYLCASSLEGHLNTEAFFGQGTRLTVV.

V and J are TRBV30 and TRBJ1-2; D is ambiguous. The V end lost 0 bases, the J end lost 6 bases, and 14 bases lay between the germline ends. This CDR3 spans 14 amino acids. CDR1 and CDR2 (germline): GTSNPN, SVGIG (reference sequence). CDR3 DNA sequence: TGTGCCTGGAGTGTAGTCCGGGGATACCATGGCTACACCTTC. This gives the protein CAWSVVRGYHGYTF. The full variable domain, rest sourced from reference TRBV30 and TRBJ1-2, is SQTIHQWPATLVQPVGSPLSLECTVEGTSNPNLYWYRQAAGRGLQLLFYSVGIGQISSEVPQNLSASRPQDRQFILSSKKLLLSDSGFYLCAWSVVRGYHGYTFGSGTRLTVV.

This clone was picked up one time. The rearrangement links TRBV6-1 to TRBJ2-7; TRBD2 agrees at 9 bases. CDR1 is MNHNS and CDR2 is SASEGT in the germline V gene. V lost 1 base, J lost 2 bases, and 3 bases stayed unmatched. The CDR3 runs 15 residues. This CDR3 reads CASSEEASGTYEQYF. Written as DNA, the CDR3 is TGTGCCAGCAGTGAAGAGGCTAGCGGGACCTACGAGCAGTACTTC.

The chain uses TRBV5-5 and TRBJ2-3, with 10 nucleotides matching TRBD2. The ends lost 5 bases at V and 0 bases at J; junction bases unmatched: 9. The germline V gene encodes CDR1 SGHKS and CDR2 YYEKEE (reference sequence). This CDR3 is built from 17 residues. This chain's CDR3 is CASSPGPTSGSTDTQYF. In DNA, the CDR3 is TGTGCCAGCAGTCCGGGACCGACTAGCGGGAGCACAGATACGCAGTATTTT.